This is a list of T cell receptor beta chains from one sample in a study of blood T cell repertoires in COVID-19. Assay: immunoSEQ multiplex PCR; the TCRdb copy retains only in-frame clones and omits some. The sample lists 250,000 to 300,000 clones, roughly 88% occurring once. Sequenced material: PBMCs or T cells enriched from blood (not recorded which). The receptors derive from a woman aged 50 to 60 who had recovered from COVID-19. Both conserved end residues are part of each CDR3. The D gene is left open where the match is weak. The listing skips clone size in some rows; elsewhere it reads once, few, many or a size class.

TRBJ2-7,TRBV19,NA,NA,CASSFRTNSYEQYF,TGTGCCAGTAGTTTTCGGACTAACTCCTACGAGCAGTACTTC
TRBJ2-2,TRBV10-3,NA,NA,CATQGDAKTGELFF,TGTGCCACTCAGGGTGATGCGAAGACCGGGGAGCTGTTTTTT
TRBJ2-1,TRBV7-8,NA,NA,CASSLDQEEFF,TGTGCCAGCAGCTTAGACCAGGAAGAGTTCTTC
TRBJ2-5,TRBV27,TRBD2,NA,CASTTTWGGETQYF,TGTGCCAGCACTACTACCTGGGGGGGGGAGACCCAGTACTTC
TRBJ2-7,TRBV28,NA,NA,CASSSLGLEQYF,TGTGCCAGCAGTTCTCTGGGGCTCGAGCAGTACTTC
TRBJ1-1,TRBV28,TRBD1,NA,CASSLGQANTEAFF,TGTGCCAGCAGTCTAGGACAGGCGAACACTGAAGCTTTCTTT
TRBJ2-3,TRBV7-9,NA,NA,CASSPLATTQYF,TGTGCCAGCAGCCCTCTAGCAACTACGCAGTATTTT
TRBJ2-1,TRBV5-5,NA,NA,CASSLAGGAYNEQFF,TGTGCCAGCAGCTTGGCCGGTGGGGCTTACAATGAGCAGTTCTTC
TRBJ2-3,TRBV7-2,NA,few,CASSPGTVNTQYF,TGTGCCAGCAGCCCAGGGACTGTAAATACGCAGTATTTT
TRBJ1-1,TRBV5-5,NA,NA,CASSRGQQDTEAFF,TGTGCCAGCAGCCGCGGGCAGCAGGACACTGAAGCTTTCTTT
TRBJ1-1,TRBV28,NA,NA,CASSSSGHQGTEAFF,TGTGCCAGCAGTTCGTCGGGTCACCAGGGCACTGAAGCTTTCTTT
TRBJ1-2,TRBV25-1,NA,NA,CASSTTGTVLSYTF,TGTGCCAGCAGTACCACAGGGACCGTCTTAAGCTACACCTTC
TRBJ2-7,TRBV29-1,NA,few,CSVRPNGDGRSQYF,TGCAGCGTCCGGCCGAATGGGGATGGGAGATCTCAGTACTTC
TRBJ2-5,TRBV5-5,TRBD2,NA,CASSVAGGETQYF,TGTGCCAGCAGCGTTGCCGGGGGGGAGACCCAGTACTTC
TRBJ1-2,TRBV7-9,NA,NA,CASSLPRRGYGYTF,TGTGCCAGCAGCTTACCTCGCAGGGGCTATGGCTACACCTTC
TRBJ1-2,TRBV10-2,TRBD1,NA,CASSEDSGTDYGYTF,TGCGCCAGCAGTGAGGACTCCGGGACAGACTATGGCTACACCTTC
TRBJ2-5,TRBV5-1,TRBD2,NA,CASSLWLAVQETQYF,TGCGCCAGCAGCTTGTGGCTAGCGGTCCAAGAGACCCAGTACTTC
TRBJ1-1,TRBV6-5,TRBD1,NA,CASSYGQGVGNTEAFF,TGTGCCAGCAGTTACGGTCAGGGGGTGGGGAACACTGAAGCTTTCTTT
TRBJ2-7,TRBV30,TRBD2,once,CAWSVRRLAGSGEQYF,TGTGCCTGGAGTGTACGTAGACTAGCGGGATCCGGGGAGCAGTACTTC
TRBJ1-1,TRBV19,NA,NA,CASSWNRETEAFF,TGTGCCAGTAGTTGGAACAGGGAAACTGAAGCTTTCTTT
TRBJ1-1,TRBV12-3/TRBV12-4,NA,NA,CASSPSLNTEAFF,TGTGCCAGCAGCCCGAGCCTGAACACTGAAGCTTTCTTT
TRBJ1-1,TRBV12-3/TRBV12-4,NA,NA,CASSPMSFGAFF,TGTGCCAGCAGTCCTATGAGTTTCGGGGCTTTCTTT
TRBJ2-7,TRBV27,TRBD1,once,CASSPGQGIYEQYF,TGTGCCAGCAGTCCAGGACAGGGTATTTACGAGCAGTACTTC
TRBJ1-2,TRBV7-2,TRBD1,once,CASSSRQGAGYGYTF,TGTGCCAGCAGCTCCCGACAGGGGGCCGGGTATGGCTACACCTTC
TRBJ2-3,TRBV5-1,TRBD1,NA,CASSLETGVKDTQYF,TGCGCCAGCAGCTTAGAGACAGGGGTGAAGGATACGCAGTATTTT
TRBJ1-1,TRBV28,NA,NA,CASSLLPAEAFF,TGTGCCAGCAGTTTACTTCCAGCTGAAGCTTTCTTT
TRBJ1-5,TRBV27,TRBD1,NA,CASSRTGFNQPQHF,TGTGCCAGCAGTAGGACAGGGTTCAATCAGCCCCAGCATTTT